This T cell receptor beta chain was obtained from a study of sequential checkpoint blockade in melanoma. Study-level background: Arm A got nivolumab then ipilimumab; arm B the reverse, 1:1. Both treatment sequences were followed by maintenance nivolumab.

Treatment given: randomized to nivolumab then ipilimumab (arm A) or the reverse (arm B). DNA-damaging chemotherapy had not been given to any patient beforehand. From thawed PBMCs, live CD3+CD8+ cells negative for CD19 and CD56 were sorted. Germline V gene lookup returns CDR1 MNHEY and CDR2 SMNVEV (reference sequence). V lost 2 bases to trimming and J lost 2 bases, with 4 bases between them. CDR3 length: 13 residues. Clones were read by immunoSEQ multiplex PCR, and TCRdb kept only the in-frame ones, dropping some. The sample has 4,000 or so clones, approximately 57% seen once. The material was CD8+ T cells sorted from blood (inferred from file names), obtained from a patient given nivolumab and ipilimumab in sequence. This chain uses TRBV27 with TRBJ2-1; D call uncertain. This receptor was identified in a human patient with melanoma. Some clones in this sample may be carry-over from other donors' samples. DNA of the CDR3: TGTGCCAGCAGTTTACTCCCCTACAATGAGCAGTTCTTC. Its protein product is CASSLLPYNEQFF.